Detailed here is one T cell receptor beta chain. V shed 5 bases and J shed 5 bases, with 13 bases lying between them. The CDR3 covers 14 residues. Germline CDR1 reads MNHEY; CDR2 reads SVGEGT. Sequenced by immunoSEQ multiplex PCR; TCRdb stores in-frame clones only, minus some. Of about 180,000 clones listed, 89% were seen once; the top ten hold under 3%. The data are from a study of blood T cell repertoires in COVID-19. This clonotype originated in a woman aged 40 to 49 with acute COVID-19. Sequencing was done on a sample of PBMCs or T cells enriched from blood (not recorded which). The V and J genes are TRBV6-2 or TRBV6-3 and TRBJ2-1; a possible D gene is TRBD2 (5 bases). As DNA, the CDR3 is TGTGCCAGCAGTCCGACTAACACCGACAATGAGCAGTTCTTC. The encoded protein is CASSPTNTDNEQFF.